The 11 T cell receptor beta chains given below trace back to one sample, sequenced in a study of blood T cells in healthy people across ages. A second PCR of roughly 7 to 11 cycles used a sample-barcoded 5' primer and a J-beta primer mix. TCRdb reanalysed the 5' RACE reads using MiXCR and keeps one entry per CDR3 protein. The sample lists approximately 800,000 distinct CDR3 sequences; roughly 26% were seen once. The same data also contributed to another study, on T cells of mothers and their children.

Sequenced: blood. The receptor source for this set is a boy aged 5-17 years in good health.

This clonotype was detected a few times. The CDR3 coding sequence is TGCAGCGTTGAGGCAGGGGATCCCCAAGAGACCCAGTACTTC. It codes for CSVEAGDPQETQYF. This sequence joins TRBV29-1 and TRBJ2-5; D is possibly TRBD1 (6 bases). The germline V gene encodes CDR1 SQVTM and CDR2 ANQGSEA. The CDR3 spans 14 residues. V was pared by 3 bases and J by 1 base, with 12 bases between.

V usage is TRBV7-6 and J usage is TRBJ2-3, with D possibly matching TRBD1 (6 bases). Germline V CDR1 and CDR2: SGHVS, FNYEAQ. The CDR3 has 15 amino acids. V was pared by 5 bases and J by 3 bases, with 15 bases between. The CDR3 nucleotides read TGTGCCAGCAGCCAAGGGACAAAGGGTACAGATACGCAGTATTTT. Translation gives CASSQGTKGTDTQYF.

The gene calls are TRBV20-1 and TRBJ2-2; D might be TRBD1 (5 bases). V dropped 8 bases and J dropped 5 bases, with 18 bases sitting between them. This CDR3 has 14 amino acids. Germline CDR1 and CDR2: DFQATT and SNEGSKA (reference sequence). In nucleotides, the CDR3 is TGCAGTCGTTCAAAGGGGTTAGGAACCGGGGAGCTGTTTTTT. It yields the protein CSRSKGLGTGELFF.

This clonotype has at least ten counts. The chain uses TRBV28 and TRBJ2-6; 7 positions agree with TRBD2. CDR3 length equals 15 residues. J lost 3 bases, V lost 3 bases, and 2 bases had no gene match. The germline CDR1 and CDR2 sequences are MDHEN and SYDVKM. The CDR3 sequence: CASSFWGGGANVLTF. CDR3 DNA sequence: TGTGCCAGCAGTTTCTGGGGGGGTGGGGCCAACGTCCTGACTTTC.

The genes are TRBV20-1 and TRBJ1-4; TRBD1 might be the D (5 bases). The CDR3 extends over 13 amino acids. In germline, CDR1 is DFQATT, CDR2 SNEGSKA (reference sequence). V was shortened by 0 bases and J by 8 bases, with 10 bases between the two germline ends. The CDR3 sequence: CSAREGRDEKLFF. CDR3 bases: TGCAGTGCTAGAGAGGGGCGGGACGAAAAACTGTTTTTT.

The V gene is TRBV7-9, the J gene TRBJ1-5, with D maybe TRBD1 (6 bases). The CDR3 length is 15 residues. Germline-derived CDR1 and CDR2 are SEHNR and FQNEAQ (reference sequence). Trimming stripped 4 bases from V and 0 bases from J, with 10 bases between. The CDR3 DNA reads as TGTGCCAGCAGCTCGACAGGACTTAGCAATCAGCCCCAGCATTTT. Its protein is CASSSTGLSNQPQHF. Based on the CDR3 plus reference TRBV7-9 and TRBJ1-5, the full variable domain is DTGVSQNPRHKITKRGQNVTFRCDPISEHNRLYWYRQTLGQGPEFLTYFQNEAQLEKSRLLSDRFSAERPKGSFSTLEIQRTEQGDSAMYLCASSSTGLSNQPQHFGDGTRLSIL.

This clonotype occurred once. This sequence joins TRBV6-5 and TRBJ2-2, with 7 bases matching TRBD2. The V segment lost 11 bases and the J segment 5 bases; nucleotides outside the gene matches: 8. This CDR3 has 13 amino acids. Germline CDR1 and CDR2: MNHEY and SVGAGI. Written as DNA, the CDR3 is TGTGCCGCGGAGGTAGCGGGTACCGGGGAGCTGTTTTTT. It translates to CAAEVAGTGELFF.

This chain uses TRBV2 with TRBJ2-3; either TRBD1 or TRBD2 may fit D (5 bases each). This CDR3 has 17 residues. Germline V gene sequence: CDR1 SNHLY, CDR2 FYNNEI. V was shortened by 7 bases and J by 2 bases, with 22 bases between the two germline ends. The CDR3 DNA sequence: TGTGCCAGCAAACAGAATGGTCTGAGGGGCCTCACAGATACGCAGTATTTT. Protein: CASKQNGLRGLTDTQYF.

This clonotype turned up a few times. CDR3 nucleotide sequence: TGTGCCAGCAGCCCCCGACAGGGGGCAACCGGGGAGCTGTTTTTT. It codes for CASSPRQGATGELFF. This chain joins TRBV11-2 and TRBJ2-2; TRBD1 matches 10 bases. This CDR3 has 15 amino acids. CDR1 and CDR2 (germline): SGHAT, FQNNGV. V was clipped by 5 bases and J by 5 bases; unmatched bases: 5.

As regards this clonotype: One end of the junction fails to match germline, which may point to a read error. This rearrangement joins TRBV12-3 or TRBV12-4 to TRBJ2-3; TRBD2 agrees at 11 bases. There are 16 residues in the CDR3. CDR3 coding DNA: TGTGCCAGCAGTTCGTCGACTAGCGGGGTAGCAGATGCGCAGTATTTT. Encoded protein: CASSSSTSGVADAQYF.

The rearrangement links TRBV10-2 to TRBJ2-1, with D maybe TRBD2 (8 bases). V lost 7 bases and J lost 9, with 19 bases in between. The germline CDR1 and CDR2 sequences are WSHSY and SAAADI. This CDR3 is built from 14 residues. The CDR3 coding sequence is TGCGCCAGCAAGGGGGCCGGGGGGGCCGTTGAGCAGTTCTTC. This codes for CASKGAGGAVEQFF.